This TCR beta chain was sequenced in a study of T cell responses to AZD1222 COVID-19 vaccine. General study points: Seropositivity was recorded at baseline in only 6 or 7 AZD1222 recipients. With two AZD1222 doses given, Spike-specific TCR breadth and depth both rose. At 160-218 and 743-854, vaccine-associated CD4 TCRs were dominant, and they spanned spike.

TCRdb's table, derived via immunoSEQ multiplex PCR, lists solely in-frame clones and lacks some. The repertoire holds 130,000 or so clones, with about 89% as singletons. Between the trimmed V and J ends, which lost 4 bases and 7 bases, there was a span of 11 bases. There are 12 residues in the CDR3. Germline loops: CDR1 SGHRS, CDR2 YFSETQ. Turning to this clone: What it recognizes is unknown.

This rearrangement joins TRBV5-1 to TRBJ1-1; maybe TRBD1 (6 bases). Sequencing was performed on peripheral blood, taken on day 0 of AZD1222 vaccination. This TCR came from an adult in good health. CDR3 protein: CASSDWTDEAFF. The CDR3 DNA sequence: TGCGCCAGCAGCGACTGGACAGATGAAGCTTTCTTT.